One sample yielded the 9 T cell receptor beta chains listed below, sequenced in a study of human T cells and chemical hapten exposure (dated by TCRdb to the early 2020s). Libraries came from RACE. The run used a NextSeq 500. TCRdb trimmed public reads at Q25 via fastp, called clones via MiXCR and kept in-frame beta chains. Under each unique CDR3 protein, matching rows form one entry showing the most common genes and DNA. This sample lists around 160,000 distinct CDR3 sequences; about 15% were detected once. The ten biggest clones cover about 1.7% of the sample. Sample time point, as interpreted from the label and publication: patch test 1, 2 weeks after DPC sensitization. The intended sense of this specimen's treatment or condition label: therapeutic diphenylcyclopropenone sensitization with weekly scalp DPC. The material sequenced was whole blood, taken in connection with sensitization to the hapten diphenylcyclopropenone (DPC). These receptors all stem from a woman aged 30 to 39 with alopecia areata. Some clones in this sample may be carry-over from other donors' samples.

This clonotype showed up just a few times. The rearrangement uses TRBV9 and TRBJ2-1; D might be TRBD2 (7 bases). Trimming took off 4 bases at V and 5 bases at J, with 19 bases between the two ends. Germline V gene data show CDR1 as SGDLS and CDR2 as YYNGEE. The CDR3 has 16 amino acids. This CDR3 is CASSPDPRGTNNEQFF. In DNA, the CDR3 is TGTGCCAGCAGCCCCGACCCGCGGGGGACAAACAATGAGCAGTTCTTC. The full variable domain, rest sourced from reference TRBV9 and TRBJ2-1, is DSGVTQTPKHLITATGQRVTLRCSPRSGDLSVYWYQQSLDQGLQFLIQYYNGEERAKGNILERFSAQQFPDLHSELNLSSLELGDSALYFCASSPDPRGTNNEQFFGPGTRLTVL.

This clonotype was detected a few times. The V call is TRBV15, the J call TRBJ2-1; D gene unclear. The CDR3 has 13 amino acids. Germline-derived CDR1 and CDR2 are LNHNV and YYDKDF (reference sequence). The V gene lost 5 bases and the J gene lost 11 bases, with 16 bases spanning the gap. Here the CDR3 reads CATSQTASYQQFF. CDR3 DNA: TGTGCCACCAGCCAGACGGCCTCTTATCAGCAGTTCTTC.

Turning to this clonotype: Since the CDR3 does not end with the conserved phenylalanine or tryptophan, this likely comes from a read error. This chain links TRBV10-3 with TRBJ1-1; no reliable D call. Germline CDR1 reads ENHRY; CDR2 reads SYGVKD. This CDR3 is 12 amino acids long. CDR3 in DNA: TGCGCCATCAGTGTACGGGGTACTGAAGCTTTCTAT. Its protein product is CAISVRGTEAFY.

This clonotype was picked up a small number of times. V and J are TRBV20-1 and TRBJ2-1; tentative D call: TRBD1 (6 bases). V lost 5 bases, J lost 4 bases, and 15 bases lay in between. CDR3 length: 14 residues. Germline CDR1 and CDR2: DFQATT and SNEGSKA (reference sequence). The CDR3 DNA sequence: TGCAGTGCTCCCGACGGGACACAATACAATGAGCAGTTCTTC. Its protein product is CSAPDGTQYNEQFF.

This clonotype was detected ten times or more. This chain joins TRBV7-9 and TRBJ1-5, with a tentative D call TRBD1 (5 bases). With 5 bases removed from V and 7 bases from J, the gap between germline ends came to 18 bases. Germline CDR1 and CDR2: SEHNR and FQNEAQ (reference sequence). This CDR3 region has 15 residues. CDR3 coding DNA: TGTGCCAGCAGCCCTTCGGGCGGGGGGAGGCAGCCCCAGCATTTT. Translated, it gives CASSPSGGGRQPQHF.

DNA of the CDR3: TGTGCCAGCAGCTTGCCCTTTTTTCGAGGGAGCACTGAAGCTTTCTTT. As protein: CASSLPFFRGSTEAFF. V and J are TRBV7-8 and TRBJ1-1; no clear D. Trimming removed 3 bases at V and 4 bases at J, with 18 bases between. The CDR3 has 16 residues. CDR1 and CDR2 (germline): SGHVS, FQNEAQ.

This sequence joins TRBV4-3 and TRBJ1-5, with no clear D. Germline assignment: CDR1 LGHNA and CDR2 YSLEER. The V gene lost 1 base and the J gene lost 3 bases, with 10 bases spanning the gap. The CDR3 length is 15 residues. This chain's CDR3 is CASSQGRANNQPQHF. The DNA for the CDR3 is TGCGCCAGCAGCCAAGGCCGGGCGAACAATCAGCCCCAGCATTTT.

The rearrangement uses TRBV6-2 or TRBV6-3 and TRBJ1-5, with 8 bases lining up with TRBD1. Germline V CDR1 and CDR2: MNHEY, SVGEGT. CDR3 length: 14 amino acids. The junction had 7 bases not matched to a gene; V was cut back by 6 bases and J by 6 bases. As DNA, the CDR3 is TGTGCCAGCAGCTCTACAGGGGGGAGTCAGCCCCAGCATTTT. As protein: CASSSTGGSQPQHF.

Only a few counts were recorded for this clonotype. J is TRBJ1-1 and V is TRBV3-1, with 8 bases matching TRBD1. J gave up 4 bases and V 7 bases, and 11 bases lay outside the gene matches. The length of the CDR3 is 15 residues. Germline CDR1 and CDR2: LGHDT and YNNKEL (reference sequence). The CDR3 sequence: CASTATPQGATEAFF. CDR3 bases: TGTGCCAGCACCGCCACCCCTCAGGGGGCCACTGAAGCTTTCTTT.